Each of the 20 T cell receptor beta chains below was sequenced from the same sample in a study of Ad26.COV2.S vaccination and SARS-CoV-2 variants. The assay was immunoSEQ multiplex PCR, and TCRdb's table has in-frame clones only and misses some. The repertoire holds roughly 460,000 clones, with 80% to 90% as singletons. Treatment indicated: roughly 18 received Ad26.COV2.S at low or high dose, single or two shots; 5 received placebo; per-sample allocation not given. Specimen acquisition occurred on day 63 following the initial vaccine or placebo injection. Sequencing used peripheral blood, obtained in a trial of Ad26.COV2.S vaccine versus placebo. The source of these receptors is a person between 18 and 60 years old who received the Ad26.COV2.S COVID-19 vaccine or a placebo.

Details on this clone: Other DNA sequences from this sample encode an identical CDR3 as well. The chain uses TRBV28 and TRBJ1-1; possible D gene TRBD1, 6 bases. The V end lost 6 bases, the J end lost 1 base, and 9 bases lay between the germline ends. This CDR3 is 13 amino acids long. CDR1 MDHEN and CDR2 SYDVKM come from the germline V gene. CDR3 in DNA: TGTGCCAGCAGATTGACAGGGAACACTGAAGCTTTCTTT. This codes for CASRLTGNTEAFF.

V usage is TRBV5-1 and J usage is TRBJ2-3; D remains unclear. This CDR3 has 15 residues. Trimming pared 4 bases from V and 5 bases from J, leaving 17 bases between. Germline lookup yields CDR1 SGHRS and CDR2 YFSETQ. The CDR3 DNA is TGCGCCAGCAGCCAACAACCCCCCCCCGGAGATACGCAGTATTTT. Its translation: CASSQQPPPGDTQYF. The full variable domain, with the rest looked up from reference TRBV5-1 and TRBJ2-3, is KAGVTQTPRYLIKTRGQQVTLSCSPISGHRSVSWYQQTPGQGLQFLFEYFSETQRNKGNFPGRFSGRQFSNSRSEMNVSTLELGDSALYLCASSQQPPPGDTQYFGPGTRLTVL.

The chain recombines TRBV11-2 with TRBJ2-1, with 7 positions matching TRBD2. V lost 3 bases and J lost 13; bases outside the gene matches: 18. The CDR3 contains 16 residues. The germline V gene has CDR1 SGHAT and CDR2 FQNNGV. The CDR3 sequence: CASSFPPLGGRPTQFF. The CDR3 coding sequence is TGTGCCAGCAGCTTCCCCCCGCTGGGCGGGAGACCGACCCAGTTCTTC. The complete variable domain, with remaining parts taken from reference TRBV11-2 and TRBJ2-1, reads EAGVAQSPRYKIIEKRQSVAFWCNPISGHATLYWYQQILGQGPKLLIQFQNNGVVDDSQLPKDRFSAERLKGVDSTLKIQPAKLEDSAVYLCASSFPPLGGRPTQFFGPGTRLTVL.

The gene calls are TRBV4-3 and TRBJ1-1, with D unclear. Germline-derived CDR1 and CDR2 are LGHNA and YSLEER. CDR3 length: 15 amino acids. Trimming took off 1 base at V and 1 base at J, with 10 bases between the two ends. CDR3: CASSQVGQRNTEAFF. CDR3 bases: TGCGCCAGCAGCCAAGTGGGCCAACGGAACACTGAAGCTTTCTTT.

The chain joins TRBV5-1 to TRBJ1-2, with D possibly matching TRBD1 (5 bases). V was trimmed by 7 bases and J by 3 bases, leaving 10 bases between them. CDR1 is SGHRS, CDR2 YFSETQ, per germline. The CDR3 length is 12 residues. CDR3 sequence: CASGSGDYGYTF. The CDR3, as DNA: TGCGCCAGCGGGTCGGGGGACTATGGCTACACCTTC.

J is TRBJ1-1 and V is TRBV7-9; D gene unclear. The CDR3 contains 12 residues. The germline V and J ends were trimmed by 5 bases and 7 bases, with 11 bases remaining between them. Per the germline V gene, CDR1 is SEHNR and CDR2 is FQNEAQ (reference sequence). CDR3 amino acids: CASSVRVDEAFF. CDR3 DNA: TGTGCCAGCAGCGTAAGGGTCGATGAAGCTTTCTTT.

V usage is TRBV29-1 and J usage is TRBJ2-1; TRBD2 matches at 13 bases. Germline CDR1 and CDR2: SQVTM and ANQGSEA. Trimming at V came to 7 bases and at J to 3 bases, leaving 3 bases not matched to a gene. There are 14 residues in the CDR3. CDR3 in DNA: TGCAGCGGCCGACTAGCGGGAGGCTACAATGAGCAGTTCTTC. Translation gives CSGRLAGGYNEQFF.

V gene TRBV5-4 combines with J gene TRBJ1-3; D is undetermined. The CDR3 consists of 15 residues. The germline V gene encodes CDR1 SGHNT and CDR2 YYREEE (reference sequence). Trimming stripped 0 bases from V and 0 bases from J, with 7 bases between. CDR3 region: CASSLGGFSGNTIYF. CDR3 sequence (DNA): TGTGCCAGCAGCTTGGGGGGTTTCTCTGGAAACACCATATATTTT.

The rearrangement joins TRBV28 to TRBJ1-5; unclear D gene. Germline CDR1 is MDHEN and CDR2 is SYDVKM. Trimming removed 3 bases from V and 2 bases from J, with 14 bases in between. The CDR3 runs to 16 residues. Here the CDR3 DNA reads TGTGCCAGCAGTTTTCAGGCGTGGCGAGGCAATCAGCCCCAGCATTTT. Protein sequence: CASSFQAWRGNQPQHF.

This chain connects TRBV2 to TRBJ1-2; D is possibly TRBD1 (5 bases). Germline-derived CDR1 and CDR2 are SNHLY and FYNNEI. Trimming pared 7 bases from V and 1 base from J, leaving 13 bases between. This CDR3 has 14 residues. For the CDR3, the DNA is TGTGCCAGCAAGGTCCAGGGCCTTAACTATGGCTACACCTTC. This gives the protein CASKVQGLNYGYTF.

The rearrangement uses TRBV5-8 and TRBJ2-7, with TRBD1 matching 9 bases. V dropped 1 base and J dropped 5; count of bases not matched to a gene: 7. Germline CDR1 and CDR2: SGHTS and YDEGEE. This CDR3 comprises 15 residues. The CDR3 loop is CASSLSGTGSHEQYF. The CDR3, as DNA: TGTGCCAGCAGCTTGTCAGGGACAGGGTCCCACGAGCAGTACTTC.

The V call is TRBV6-6, the J call TRBJ1-6; a weak D match, TRBD1 (6 bases). The V end was cut by 8 bases, the J end by 8 bases, with 19 bases between. The CDR3 loop spans 15 amino acids. Germline V gene data show CDR1 as MNHNY and CDR2 as SVGAGI (reference sequence). The CDR3: CASWRGALSYSPLHF. CDR3 coding DNA: TGTGCCAGCTGGAGGGGGGCCCTAAGCTATTCACCCCTCCACTTT.

The chain has TRBV10-2 and TRBJ2-4, with D possibly matching TRBD1 (6 bases). This CDR3 spans 16 amino acids. Trimming left V 4 bases short and J 2 bases short, with 15 bases between. The germline CDR1 and CDR2 sequences are WSHSY and SAAADI. CDR3 protein: CASSGGQSGTKNIQYF. CDR3 sequence (DNA): TGCGCCAGCAGTGGTGGACAGTCTGGGACCAAAAACATTCAGTACTTC.

V usage is TRBV7-3 and J usage is TRBJ2-1; D call uncertain. This CDR3 has 11 amino acids. Germline V gene lookup returns CDR1 SGHTA and CDR2 FQGTGA. V lost 1 base to trimming and J lost 9 bases, with 4 bases between them. Written as DNA, the CDR3 is TGTGCCAGCAGCTTAAACTCTGAGCAGTTCTTC. Protein product: CASSLNSEQFF.

This chain links TRBV14 with TRBJ2-7, with D perhaps being TRBD1 or TRBD2 (6 bases each). The CDR3 loop spans 15 amino acids. Trimming removed 4 bases from V and 2 bases from J, with 15 bases in between. Germline V lookup: CDR1 SGHDN, CDR2 FVKESK. The CDR3 sequence is CASSPTGARTYEQYF. CDR3 sequence (DNA): TGTGCCAGCAGCCCCACGGGGGCTAGGACCTACGAGCAGTACTTC. Full variable domain (rest looked up from reference TRBV14 and TRBJ2-7): EAGVTQFPSHSVIEKGQTVTLRCDPISGHDNLYWYRRVMGKEIKFLLHFVKESKQDESGMPNNRFLAERTGGTYSTLKVQPAELEDSGVYFCASSPTGARTYEQYFGPGTRLTVT.

Of note for this clone: Within the sample, other DNA sequences also encode this same CDR3. This chain links TRBV5-1 with TRBJ2-7; D is tentatively TRBD1 or TRBD2 (5 bases each). Trimming took off 4 bases at V and 2 bases at J, with 13 bases between the two ends. CDR1 SGHRS and CDR2 YFSETQ come from the germline V gene. The CDR3 consists of 14 residues. The CDR3 DNA sequence: TGCGCCAGCAGCCTAGGGACCCTCACCTACGAGCAGTACTTC. It translates to CASSLGTLTYEQYF.

The gene calls are TRBV27 and TRBJ1-1; 10 bases are a match to TRBD1. Germline loops: CDR1 MNHEY, CDR2 SMNVEV (reference sequence). The ends lost 6 bases at V and 4 bases at J; junction bases unmatched: 8. CDR3 length: 15 amino acids. Here the CDR3 DNA reads TGTGCCAGCAGAGGACAGGGGGGTTTGGGCACTGAAGCTTTCTTT. Residues: CASRGQGGLGTEAFF.

V gene TRBV10-3 combines with J gene TRBJ2-7, with a weak D call TRBD1 (5 bases). The CDR3 loop spans 15 amino acids. Trimming took 6 bases from V and 0 from J, leaving 15 bases between them. Germline-derived CDR1 and CDR2 are ENHRY and SYGVKD. CDR3 bases: TGTGCCATCAGAGAAGAGCAGGGATTCTCCTACGAGCAGTACTTC. It yields the protein CAIREEQGFSYEQYF.

V usage is TRBV2 and J usage is TRBJ2-7; a weak D match, TRBD2 (5 bases). V gave up 3 bases and J gave up 3 bases, with 12 bases separating them. Germline V gene lookup returns CDR1 SNHLY and CDR2 FYNNEI. The CDR3 is made up of 14 amino acids. The CDR3 is CASSESSPFYEQYF. The CDR3 nucleotides are TGTGCCAGCAGTGAGTCTAGCCCGTTCTACGAGCAGTACTTC.

The V call is TRBV6-5, the J call TRBJ2-6, with D hard to call. Deletions cut 2 bases from V and 4 bases from J, with 12 bases between. CDR3 size: 16 residues. Germline lookup yields CDR1 MNHEY and CDR2 SVGAGI. CDR3 in amino acids: CASSYEEVPGANVLTF. CDR3 in DNA: TGTGCCAGCAGTTACGAAGAGGTTCCCGGGGCCAACGTCCTGACTTTC.